These T cell receptor beta chains were read from a single sample in a study of PD-1 blockade in classical Hodgkin lymphoma. The assay was immunoSEQ multiplex PCR, and TCRdb's table has in-frame clones only and misses some. The sample has about 11,000 clones, 75% seen once. The sample consisted of peripheral blood mononuclear cells (PBMCs), taken at baseline. The receptors come from a human donor with classical Hodgkin lymphoma. CDR3s include the opening cysteine and the closing phenylalanine or tryptophan. Each record gives: J gene, D gene, clone size, V gene, CDR3 DNA, CDR3 protein. D genes are given only for firm matches. Only part of the rows carry a size: once, few, many, or a class if the clone is expanded.

TRBJ1-6,-,-,TRBV18,TGTGCCAGCTCACCAGGCAGGGGAGCGCCCCTCCACTTT,CASSPGRGAPLHF
TRBJ1-6,-,few,TRBV6-5,TGTGCCAGCAGTTTCTCAAATTCACCCCTCCACTTT,CASSFSNSPLHF
TRBJ1-1,-,-,TRBV19,TGTGCCAGTAGCGGGGCATTTGAAGCTTTCTTT,CASSGAFEAFF
TRBJ2-7,-,-,TRBV7-8,TGTGCCAGCAGCTGGGACTCTGCCTACGAGCAGTACTTC,CASSWDSAYEQYF
TRBJ2-5,TRBD2,once,TRBV5-1,TGCGCCAGCAGCTTGGCGGCCTTAGGACTAGCTAGAGAGACCCAGTACTTC,CASSLAALGLARETQYF
TRBJ1-2,-,-,TRBV6-5,TGTGCCAGCAGTTACGGCTACTATGGCTACACCTTC,CASSYGYYGYTF
TRBJ2-5,-,-,TRBV6-6,TGTGCCAGCAGTTCACCGTTGGGGTACCAAGAGACCCAGTACTTC,CASSSPLGYQETQYF
TRBJ1-5,-,-,TRBV15,TGTGCCACCAGCAGAGATCAGGGTCAGCCCCAGCATTTT,CATSRDQGQPQHF
TRBJ1-1,-,-,TRBV29-1,TGCAGCGCCCCGACAGAAAATGCTGAAGCTTTCTTT,CSAPTENAEAFF
TRBJ1-2,-,-,TRBV9,TGTGCCAGCAGCGTAGGGACAGCCCTAGGCTATGGCTACACCTTC,CASSVGTALGYGYTF
TRBJ1-6,TRBD1,-,TRBV2,TGTGCCAGCAGGCTGACAGGGGGTAATTCACCCCTCCACTTT,CASRLTGGNSPLHF
TRBJ2-7,-,-,TRBV18,TGTGCCAGCTCACCGGAGACTGGGGAGCTACGGTGGGAGCAGTACTTC,CASSPETGELRWEQYF
TRBJ2-2,-,-,TRBV4-2,TGTGCCAGCAGCCACCTCCAACAGGGACTTACCGGGGAGCTGTTTTTT,CASSHLQQGLTGELFF
TRBJ1-1,-,-,TRBV14,TGTGCCAGCAGCCAAGCAGGGATGAACACTGAAGCTTTCTTT,CASSQAGMNTEAFF
TRBJ2-7,-,once,TRBV19,TGTGCCAGTAGTACCCGCGGGGGGGGACAGGGATCCTACGAGCAGTACTTC,CASSTRGGGQGSYEQYF
TRBJ2-3,-,-,TRBV10-3,TGTGCCATCAGTGTGAAGGGAGGAGATACGCAGTATTTT,CAISVKGGDTQYF
TRBJ1-5,-,-,TRBV6-6,TGTGCCAGCAGCGCCGGGACCGTAGGACTGGCCCAGCATTTT,CASSAGTVGLAQHF
TRBJ2-1,-,medium-sized,TRBV7-9,TGTGCCAGCAGCTGGTCTCTGGACAATGAGCAGTTCTTC,CASSWSLDNEQFF
TRBJ1-3,-,-,TRBV5-1,TGCGCCAGCAGCTTGGGAAGAAGCGGAAGCTCTGGAAACACCATATATTTT,CASSLGRSGSSGNTIYF
TRBJ1-5,TRBD1,-,TRBV10-3,TGTGCCATCAGTCCAGGGGGGAGACAGCCCCAGCATTTT,CAISPGGRQPQHF
TRBJ2-5,-,-,TRBV7-2,TGTGCCAGCAGCTTAGTAATAGGGGGAAGCCAAGAGACCCAGTACTTC,CASSLVIGGSQETQYF
TRBJ1-5,-,-,TRBV18,TGTGCCAGCTCACCAGGCGCAGCGCAGGGTCAGCCCCAGCATTTT,CASSPGAAQGQPQHF
TRBJ2-7,-,few,TRBV25-1,TGTGCCAGCAGTGTCGGGGACTGGCCTTACGAGCAGTACTTC,CASSVGDWPYEQYF
TRBJ1-1,TRBD1,-,TRBV2,TGTGCCAGCAGTGAGGAGGGGGCGGGTACTGAAGCTTTCTTT,CASSEEGAGTEAFF
TRBJ1-3,-,-,TRBV5-6,TGTGCCAGCAGCTTGGTCGGGGGCACCATATATTTT,CASSLVGGTIYF
TRBJ2-2,TRBD1,-,TRBV11-2,TGTGCCAGCAGCTTAACCGGGACAGGACCGACCGGGGAGCTGTTTTTT,CASSLTGTGPTGELFF
TRBJ2-1,TRBD1,once,TRBV5-1,TGCGCCAGCAGCTTGTCGACGGGACAGGGGGTTGGAAATGAGCAGTTCTTC,CASSLSTGQGVGNEQFF
TRBJ1-5,-,-,TRBV5-6,TGTGCCAGCAGTCCTAACTATAGCAATCAGCCCCAGCATTTT,CASSPNYSNQPQHF
TRBJ1-4,-,-,TRBV10-2,TGCGCCAGCAGTGACACACAGAAAACTAATGAAAAACTGTTTTTT,CASSDTQKTNEKLFF
TRBJ1-3,-,-,TRBV10-3,TGTGCCATCAGTGAGGGAAAGGGATACACCATATATTTT,CAISEGKGYTIYF
TRBJ2-1,-,-,TRBV27,TGTGCCAGCAGTCACAGCTCCTACAATGAGCAGTTCTTC,CASSHSSYNEQFF
TRBJ2-5,-,-,TRBV7-6,TGTGCCAGCAGCTTAGAAATCTCGGGCCTCGGACTGTACTTC,CASSLEISGLGLYF
TRBJ1-5,-,-,TRBV7-2,TGTGCCAGCAGCTCAAACCTAGAAAGCAATCAGCCCCAGCATTTT,CASSSNLESNQPQHF
TRBJ1-5,TRBD1,once,TRBV28,TGTGCCAGCAGTTTCCTAGGACAGGGAGGTTTGACCCAGCATTTT,CASSFLGQGGLTQHF
TRBJ1-1,-,-,TRBV30,TGTGCCTGGAGTGTACTGGGGCAGGGTCGCACTGAAGCTTTCTTT,CAWSVLGQGRTEAFF
TRBJ2-5,-,once,TRBV5-4,TGTGCCAGCAGCTCGGACAGAGAAGAGACCCAGTACTTC,CASSSDREETQYF
TRBJ1-5,-,-,TRBV27,TGTGCCAGCAGCCAGGGGAGCAATCAGCCCCAGCATTTT,CASSQGSNQPQHF
TRBJ1-6,TRBD1,once,TRBV4-2,TGTGCCAGCACCCTGGACAGGGAGTCCTATAATTCACCCCTCCACTTT,CASTLDRESYNSPLHF
TRBJ1-4,TRBD1,-,TRBV5-4,TGTGCCAGCGGACAGGTTCCCAATGAAAAACTGTTTTTT,CASGQVPNEKLFF
TRBJ1-4,-,few,TRBV5-6,TGTGCCAGCTCATTGGGGGCGCGGGGAGAAAAACTGTTTTTT,CASSLGARGEKLFF
TRBJ2-1,TRBD2,-,TRBV28,TGTGCCAGCAGAGATCCGGGACTAGCGGGGGGGAATGAGCAGTTCTTC,CASRDPGLAGGNEQFF
TRBJ2-5,-,few,TRBV5-1,TGCGCCAGCAGCTTGTTTGTGGGACAAGAGACCCAGTACTTC,CASSLFVGQETQYF
TRBJ1-1,-,-,TRBV30,TGTGCCTGGAGCCCTCTAGGCACTATGAACACTGAAGCTTTCTTT,CAWSPLGTMNTEAFF